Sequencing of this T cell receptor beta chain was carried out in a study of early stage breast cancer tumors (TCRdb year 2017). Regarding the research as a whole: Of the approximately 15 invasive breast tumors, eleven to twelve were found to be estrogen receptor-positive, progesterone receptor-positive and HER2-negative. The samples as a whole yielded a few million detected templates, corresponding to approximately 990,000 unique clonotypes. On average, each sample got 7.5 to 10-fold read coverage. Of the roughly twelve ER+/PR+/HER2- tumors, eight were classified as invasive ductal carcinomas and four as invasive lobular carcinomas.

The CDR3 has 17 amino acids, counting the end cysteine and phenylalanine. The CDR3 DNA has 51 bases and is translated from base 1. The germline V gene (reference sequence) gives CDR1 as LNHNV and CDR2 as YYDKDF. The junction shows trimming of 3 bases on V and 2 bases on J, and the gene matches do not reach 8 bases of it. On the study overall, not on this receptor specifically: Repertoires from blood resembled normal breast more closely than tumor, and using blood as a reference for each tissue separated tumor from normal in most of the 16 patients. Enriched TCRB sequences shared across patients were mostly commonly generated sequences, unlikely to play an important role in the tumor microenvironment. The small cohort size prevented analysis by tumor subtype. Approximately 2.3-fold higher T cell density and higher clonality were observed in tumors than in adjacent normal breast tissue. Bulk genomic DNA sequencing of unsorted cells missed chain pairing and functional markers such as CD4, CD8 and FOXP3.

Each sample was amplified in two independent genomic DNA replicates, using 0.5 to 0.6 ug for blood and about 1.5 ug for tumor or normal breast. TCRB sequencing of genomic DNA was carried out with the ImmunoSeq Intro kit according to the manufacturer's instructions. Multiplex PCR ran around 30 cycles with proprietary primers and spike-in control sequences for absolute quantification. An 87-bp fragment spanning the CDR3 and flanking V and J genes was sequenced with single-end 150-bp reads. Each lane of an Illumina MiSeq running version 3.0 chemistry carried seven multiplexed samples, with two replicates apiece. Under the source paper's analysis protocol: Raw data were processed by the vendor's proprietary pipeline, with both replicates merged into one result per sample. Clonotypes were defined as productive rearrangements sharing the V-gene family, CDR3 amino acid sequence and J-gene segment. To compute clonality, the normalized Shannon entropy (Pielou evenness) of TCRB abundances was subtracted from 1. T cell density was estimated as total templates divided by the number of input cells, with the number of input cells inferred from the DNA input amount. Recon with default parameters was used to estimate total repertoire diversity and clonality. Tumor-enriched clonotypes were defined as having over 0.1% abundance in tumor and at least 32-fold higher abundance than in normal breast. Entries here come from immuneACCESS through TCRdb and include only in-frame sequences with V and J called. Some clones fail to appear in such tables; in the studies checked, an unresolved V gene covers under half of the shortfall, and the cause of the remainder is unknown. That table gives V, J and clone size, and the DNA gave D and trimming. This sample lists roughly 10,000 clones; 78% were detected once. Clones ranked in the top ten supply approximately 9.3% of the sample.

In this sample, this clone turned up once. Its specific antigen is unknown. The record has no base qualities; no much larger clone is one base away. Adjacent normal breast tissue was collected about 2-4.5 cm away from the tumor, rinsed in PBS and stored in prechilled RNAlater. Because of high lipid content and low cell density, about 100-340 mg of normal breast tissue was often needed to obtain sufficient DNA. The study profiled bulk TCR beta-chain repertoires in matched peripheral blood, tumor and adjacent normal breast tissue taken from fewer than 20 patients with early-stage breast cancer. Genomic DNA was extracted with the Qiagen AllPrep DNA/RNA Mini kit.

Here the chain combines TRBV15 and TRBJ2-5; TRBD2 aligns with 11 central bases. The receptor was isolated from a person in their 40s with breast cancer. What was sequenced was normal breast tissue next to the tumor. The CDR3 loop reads CATSRRLAGGGQETQYF. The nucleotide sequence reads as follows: TGTGCCACCAGCAGGAGATTAGCGGGAGGGGGACAAGAGACCCAGTACTTC.